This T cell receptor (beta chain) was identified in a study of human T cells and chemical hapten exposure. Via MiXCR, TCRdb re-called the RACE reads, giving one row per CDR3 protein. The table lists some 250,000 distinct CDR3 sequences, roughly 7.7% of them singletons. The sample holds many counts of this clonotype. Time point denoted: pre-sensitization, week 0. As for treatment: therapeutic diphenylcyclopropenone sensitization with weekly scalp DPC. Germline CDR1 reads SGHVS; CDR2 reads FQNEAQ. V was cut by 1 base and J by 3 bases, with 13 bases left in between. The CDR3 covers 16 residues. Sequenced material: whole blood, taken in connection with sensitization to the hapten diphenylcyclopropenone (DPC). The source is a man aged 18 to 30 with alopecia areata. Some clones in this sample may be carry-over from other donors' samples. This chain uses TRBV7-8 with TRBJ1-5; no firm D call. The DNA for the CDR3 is TGTGCCAGCAGCTTAGGGGCATCGCACCTCAATCAGCCCCAGCATTTT. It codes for CASSLGASHLNQPQHF.